The 18 T cell receptor beta chains below were found in one sample sequenced in a study of T cells after somatic rescue of genetic block. Method: immunoSEQ multiplex PCR; TCRdb's copy keeps in-frame clones and lacks some. Counted here are around 64,000 clones, about 91% occurring once; the ten biggest clones make up 3%. Sequencing was carried out using peripheral blood mononuclear cells (PBMCs). The receptors originated from a man aged 35 to 55.

This chain joins TRBV18 and TRBJ1-4; possible D gene TRBD1, 5 bases. The CDR3 contains 15 residues. CDR1 KGHSH and CDR2 LQKENI come from the germline V gene. Trimming took 5 bases from V and 1 from J, leaving 11 bases between them. CDR3 sequence: CASSANTGTNEKLFF. Here the CDR3 DNA reads TGTGCCAGCTCAGCAAACACAGGAACTAATGAAAAACTGTTTTTT.

The rearrangement uses TRBV5-6 and TRBJ1-3; D unresolved. The CDR3 spans 17 residues. Germline assignment: CDR1 SGHDT and CDR2 YYEEEE. Trimming stripped 4 bases from V and 0 bases from J, with 17 bases between. CDR3 region: CASSRRALLSSGNTIYF. The DNA for the CDR3 is TGTGCCAGCAGCCGGAGAGCCCTGCTGAGCTCTGGAAACACCATATATTTT.

This clone appeared a few times. The chain has TRBV4-2 and TRBJ2-3, with D unclear. The V and J ends lost 0 bases and 0 bases respectively, with 10 bases between them. CDR1 and CDR2 from the germline V gene are LGHNA and YNFKEQ. The CDR3 is 16 amino acids. The CDR3 loop reads CASSQDPLPSTDTQYF. The CDR3 nucleotides are TGTGCCAGCAGCCAAGATCCTCTACCTAGCACAGATACGCAGTATTTT.

This rearrangement joins TRBV19 to TRBJ1-1; D possibly corresponds to TRBD1 (6 bases). The CDR3 sequence is 11 residues long. In germline, CDR1 is LNHDA, CDR2 SQIVND (reference sequence). Between the trimmed V and J ends, which lost 3 bases and 11 bases, there was a span of 10 bases. The CDR3 is CASSILGAAFF. CDR3 nucleotides: TGTGCCAGTAGTATCTTGGGGGCGGCTTTCTTT.

The V call is TRBV6-5, the J call TRBJ2-5; 10 nucleotides align to TRBD1. After removal of 6 bases from V and 5 bases from J, the junction contained 9 bases not matched to a gene. The CDR3 spans 15 residues. Germline assignment: CDR1 MNHEY and CDR2 SVGAGI. The CDR3 sequence is CASSPPGQGGETQYF. CDR3 nucleotide sequence: TGTGCCAGCAGCCCGCCCGGACAGGGGGGGGAGACCCAGTACTTC.

The J gene is TRBJ1-5, the V gene TRBV4-2; TRBD1 matches at 9 bases. The germline CDR1 and CDR2 sequences are LGHNA and YNFKEQ. The ends lost 1 base at V and 3 bases at J; junction bases unmatched: 1. The CDR3 sequence is 15 residues long. CDR3 region: CASSQGTGDNQPQHF. As DNA, the CDR3 is TGTGCCAGCAGCCAAGGGACAGGGGACAATCAGCCCCAGCATTTT.

This chain connects TRBV2 to TRBJ2-6; D possibly corresponds to TRBD1 (6 bases). V was cut by 5 bases and J by 0 bases, with 11 bases left in between. This CDR3 region has 16 residues. Germline CDR1 is SNHLY and CDR2 is FYNNEI. The chain's CDR3 is CASSLDSSSGANVLTF. The CDR3 DNA follows: TGTGCCAGCAGTCTGGACAGCAGCTCTGGGGCCAACGTCCTGACTTTC.

This clone came up a few times. The rearrangement joins TRBV15 to TRBJ1-1, with no clear D. There are 14 residues in the CDR3. Trimming removed 0 bases from V and 7 bases from J, with 12 bases in between. Germline lookup yields CDR1 LNHNV and CDR2 YYDKDF (reference sequence). The CDR3 here is CATSRDRTSGEAFF. For the CDR3, the DNA is TGTGCCACCAGCAGAGATCGGACGTCGGGTGAAGCTTTCTTT.

To note about this clone: Relative to the germline gene, one junction end is altered; a read error may explain this. The chain is built from TRBV2 and TRBJ2-4; TRBD1 is a possible D gene (6 bases). Germline V gene data show CDR1 as SNHLY and CDR2 as FYNNEI. The CDR3 has 13 residues. In DNA, the CDR3 is TGTGCCAGCAGTGCGGAATATTGGGCCGAGGGGGACTTC. Residues: CASSAEYWAEGDF.

The chain is built from TRBV5-1 and TRBJ1-1; D ambiguous. This CDR3 has 14 amino acids. Germline CDR1 is SGHRS and CDR2 is YFSETQ. V was clipped by 4 bases and J by 4 bases, with 14 bases between them. This CDR3 reads CASSLSVEGTEAFF. CDR3 bases: TGCGCCAGCAGCCTGTCAGTGGAGGGCACTGAAGCTTTCTTT.

On this clone itself: Within the sample, other DNA sequences also encode this same CDR3. The chain joins TRBV18 to TRBJ1-4; the D gene is possibly TRBD1 (5 bases). Between the trimmed V and J ends, which lost 3 bases and 5 bases, there was a span of 10 bases. The CDR3 runs to 14 residues. Germline CDR1 is KGHSH and CDR2 is LQKENI. The CDR3 bases are TGTGCCAGCTCACCCGGGACGGGCAATGAAAAACTGTTTTTT. Translation gives CASSPGTGNEKLFF.

The chain is built from TRBV5-1 and TRBJ2-3; TRBD1 matches 8 bases. The germline CDR1 and CDR2 sequences are SGHRS and YFSETQ. V was clipped by 7 bases and J by 5 bases; unmatched bases: 15. This CDR3 region has 16 residues. The CDR3 is CASFQSAGGSRDTQYF. The DNA of the CDR3 is TGCGCCAGCTTCCAATCGGCAGGGGGCTCTAGAGATACGCAGTATTTT.

The chain recombines TRBV6-1 with TRBJ2-7, with D possibly being TRBD1 (6 bases). The CDR3 has 12 amino acids. The V and J ends lost 9 bases and 1 base respectively, with 10 bases between them. Per germline, CDR1 MNHNS and CDR2 SASEGT. The CDR3 DNA follows: TGTGCCAGTACCGGACAGTCCTACGAGCAGTACTTC. Its protein product is CASTGQSYEQYF.

This chain joins TRBV9 and TRBJ2-2, with no clear D. Trimming left V 0 bases short and J 9 bases short, with 9 bases between. Looked up from germline, CDR1 is SGDLS and CDR2 is YYNGEE. This CDR3 spans 13 amino acids. CDR3 DNA sequence: TGTGCCAGCAGCGTAGGGCCGGTCCGGGAGCTGTTTTTT. Encoded protein: CASSVGPVRELFF.

The chain uses TRBV5-4 and TRBJ2-7; TRBD2 is a possible D gene (6 bases). Trimming cost V 4 bases and J 2 bases, with 19 bases left between them. Germline V lookup: CDR1 SGHNT, CDR2 YYREEE (reference sequence). This CDR3 comprises 16 residues. The CDR3 region is CASSPNAGTGAYEQYF. CDR3 sequence (DNA): TGTGCCAGCAGCCCTAACGCTGGGACTGGGGCCTACGAGCAGTACTTC.

V and J are TRBV6-5 and TRBJ2-1; 9 bases are a match to TRBD1. The CDR3 length is 15 residues. Trimming took 6 bases from V and 2 from J; bases not matched to a gene: 5. Germline-derived CDR1 and CDR2 are MNHEY and SVGAGI. Written as DNA, the CDR3 is TGTGCCAGCAGACGGGACAGGGCCACCTACAATGAGCAGTTCTTC. It specifies CASRRDRATYNEQFF.

The chain couples TRBV19 to TRBJ2-7; the match to TRBD2 covers 9 bases. Germline trimming cut 3 bases from V and 5 bases from J; bases unmatched to any gene: 8. The CDR3 runs to 15 residues. The V gene's germline CDR1 is LNHDA and CDR2 SQIVND (reference sequence). The CDR3 region has the DNA TGTGCCAGTAGTATCGGAAGCGGGAGGATCGACGAGCAGTACTTC. This codes for CASSIGSGRIDEQYF.

V is TRBV9 and J is TRBJ1-2, with TRBD1 matching over 7 bases. The CDR3 sequence is 14 residues long. Germline lookup yields CDR1 SGDLS and CDR2 YYNGEE. V trimming: 3 bases; J trimming: 4 bases; junction bases outside the gene matches: 6. The CDR3 is CASSERGLSYGYTF. CDR3 DNA: TGTGCCAGCAGCGAAAGGGGGCTGAGCTATGGCTACACCTTC.